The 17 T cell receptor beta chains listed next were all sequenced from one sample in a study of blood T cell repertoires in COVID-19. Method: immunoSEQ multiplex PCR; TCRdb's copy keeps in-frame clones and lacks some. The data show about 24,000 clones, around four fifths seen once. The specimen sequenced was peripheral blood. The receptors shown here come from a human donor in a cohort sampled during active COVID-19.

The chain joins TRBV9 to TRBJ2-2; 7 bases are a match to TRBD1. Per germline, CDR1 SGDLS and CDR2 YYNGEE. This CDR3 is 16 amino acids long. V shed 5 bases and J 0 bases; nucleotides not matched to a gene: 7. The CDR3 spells CASRNVGTANTGELFF. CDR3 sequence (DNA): TGTGCCAGCAGAAATGTAGGGACAGCGAACACCGGGGAGCTGTTTTTT.

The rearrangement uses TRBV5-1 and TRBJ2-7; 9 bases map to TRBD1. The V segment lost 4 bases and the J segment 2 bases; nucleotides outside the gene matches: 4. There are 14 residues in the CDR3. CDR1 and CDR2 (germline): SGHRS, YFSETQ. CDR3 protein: CASSPGQGPYEQYF. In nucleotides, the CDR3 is TGCGCCAGCAGCCCGGGACAGGGCCCCTACGAGCAGTACTTC.

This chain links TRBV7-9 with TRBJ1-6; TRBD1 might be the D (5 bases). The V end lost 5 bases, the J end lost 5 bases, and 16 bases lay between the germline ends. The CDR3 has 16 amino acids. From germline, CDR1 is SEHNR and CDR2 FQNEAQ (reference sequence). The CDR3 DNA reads TGTGCCAGCAGCCTCATCAGGGCTGCCGATAATTCACCCCTCCACTTT. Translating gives CASSLIRAADNSPLHF.

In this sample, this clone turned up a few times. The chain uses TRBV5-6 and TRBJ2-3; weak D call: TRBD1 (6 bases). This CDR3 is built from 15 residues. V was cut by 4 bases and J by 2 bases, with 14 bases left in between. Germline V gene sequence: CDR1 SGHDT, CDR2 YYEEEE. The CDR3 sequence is CASSPSTGFTDTQYF. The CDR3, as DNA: TGTGCCAGCAGCCCGTCGACAGGATTCACAGATACGCAGTATTTT.

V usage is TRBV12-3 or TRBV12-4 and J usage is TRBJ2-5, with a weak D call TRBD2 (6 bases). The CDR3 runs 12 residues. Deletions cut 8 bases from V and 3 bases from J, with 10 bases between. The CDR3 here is CASGRGKETQYF. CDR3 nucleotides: TGTGCCAGCGGGCGGGGTAAAGAGACCCAGTACTTC.

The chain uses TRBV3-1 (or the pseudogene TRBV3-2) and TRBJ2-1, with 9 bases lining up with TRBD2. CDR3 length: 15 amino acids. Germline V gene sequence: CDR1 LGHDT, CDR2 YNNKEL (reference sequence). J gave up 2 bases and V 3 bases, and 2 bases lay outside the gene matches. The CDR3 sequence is CASSHRGGAYNEQFF. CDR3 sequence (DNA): TGTGCCAGCAGCCACCGCGGGGGGGCCTACAATGAGCAGTTCTTC.

DNA of the CDR3: TGTGCCAGCAGTCCCCCGGGCAGGGAATCCACTGAAGCTTTCTTT. Protein product: CASSPPGRESTEAFF. The rearrangement links TRBV6-5 to TRBJ1-1, with D perhaps TRBD1 (5 bases). The CDR3 spans 15 residues. Germline V gives CDR1 MNHEY, CDR2 SVGAGI. V lost 5 bases and J 4 bases, leaving 17 bases between the germline ends.

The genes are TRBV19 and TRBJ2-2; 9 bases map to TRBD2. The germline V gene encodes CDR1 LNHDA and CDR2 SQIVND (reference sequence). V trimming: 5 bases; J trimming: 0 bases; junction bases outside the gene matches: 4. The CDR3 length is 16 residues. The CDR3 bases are TGTGCCAGTAGTGTAATAGCGGGGGCGAACACCGGGGAGCTGTTTTTT. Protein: CASSVIAGANTGELFF.

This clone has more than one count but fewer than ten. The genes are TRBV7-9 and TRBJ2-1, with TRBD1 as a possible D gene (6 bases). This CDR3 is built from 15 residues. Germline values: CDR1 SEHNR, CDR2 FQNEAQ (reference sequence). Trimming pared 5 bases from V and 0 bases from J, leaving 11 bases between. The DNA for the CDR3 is TGTGCCAGCAGCCTGCAGGGGAGCTCCTACAATGAGCAGTTCTTC. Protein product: CASSLQGSSYNEQFF.

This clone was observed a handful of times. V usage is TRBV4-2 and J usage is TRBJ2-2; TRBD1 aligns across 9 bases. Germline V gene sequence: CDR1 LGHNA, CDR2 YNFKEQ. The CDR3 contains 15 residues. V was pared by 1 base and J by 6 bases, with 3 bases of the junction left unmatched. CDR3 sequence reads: CASSQGDRGAGELFF. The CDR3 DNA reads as TGTGCCAGCAGCCAAGGAGACAGGGGGGCCGGGGAGCTGTTTTTT.

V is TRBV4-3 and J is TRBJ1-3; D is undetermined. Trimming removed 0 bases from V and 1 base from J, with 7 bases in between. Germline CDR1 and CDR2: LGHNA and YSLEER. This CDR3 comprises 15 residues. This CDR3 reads CASSQESGSGNTIYF. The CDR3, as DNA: TGCGCCAGCAGCCAAGAATCGGGGTCTGGAAACACCATATATTTT.

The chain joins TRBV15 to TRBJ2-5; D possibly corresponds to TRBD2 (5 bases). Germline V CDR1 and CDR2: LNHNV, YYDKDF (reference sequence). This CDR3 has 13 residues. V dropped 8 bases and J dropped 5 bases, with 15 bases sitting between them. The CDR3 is CATSSGRRETQYF. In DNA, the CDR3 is TGTGCCACCTCCAGTGGACGGAGGGAGACCCAGTACTTC.

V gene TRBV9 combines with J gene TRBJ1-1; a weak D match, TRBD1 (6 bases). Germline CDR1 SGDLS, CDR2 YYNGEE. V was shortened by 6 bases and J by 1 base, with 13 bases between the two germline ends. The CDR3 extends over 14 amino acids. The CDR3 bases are TGTGCCAGCAACGGGGGGGCGACGAACACTGAAGCTTTCTTT. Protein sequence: CASNGGATNTEAFF.

For the CDR3, the DNA is TGCGCCAGCGGGGAGGGTTACGAGCAGTACTTC. Its translation is CASGEGYEQYF. The V and J genes are TRBV4-3 and TRBJ2-7; 7 bases are shared with TRBD2. From germline, CDR1 is LGHNA and CDR2 YSLEER. The trim removed 8 bases at V and 4 bases at J, leaving 2 bases unmatched. The CDR3 runs to 11 residues.

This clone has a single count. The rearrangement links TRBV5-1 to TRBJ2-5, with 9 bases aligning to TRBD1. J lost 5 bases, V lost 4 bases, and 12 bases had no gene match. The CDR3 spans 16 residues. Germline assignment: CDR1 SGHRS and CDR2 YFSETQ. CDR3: CASSTGGQGWDETQYF. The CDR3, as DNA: TGCGCCAGCAGCACAGGAGGACAGGGGTGGGATGAGACCCAGTACTTC.

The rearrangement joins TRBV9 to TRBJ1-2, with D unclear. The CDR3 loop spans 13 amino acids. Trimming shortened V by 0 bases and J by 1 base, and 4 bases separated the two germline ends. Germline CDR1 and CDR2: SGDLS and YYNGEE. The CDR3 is CASSVDLNYGYTF. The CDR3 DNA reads TGTGCCAGCAGCGTAGATCTTAACTATGGCTACACCTTC.

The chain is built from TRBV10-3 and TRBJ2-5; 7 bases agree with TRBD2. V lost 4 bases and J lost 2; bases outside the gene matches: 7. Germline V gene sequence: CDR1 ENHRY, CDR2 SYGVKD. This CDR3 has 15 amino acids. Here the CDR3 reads CAISGSSGSQETQYF. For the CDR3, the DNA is TGTGCCATCAGTGGGTCTAGCGGCAGTCAAGAGACCCAGTACTTC.